This T cell receptor beta chain came from a study of T-cell reconstitution after alpha-beta-depleted transplantation in children. The germline V and J ends were trimmed by 4 bases and 1 base, with 10 bases remaining between them. This CDR3 region has 14 residues. Germline V gene data show CDR1 as SGHRS and CDR2 as YFSETQ. The authors prepared the TCRbeta library with unique molecular identifiers. TCRdb reprocessed the PCR reads via MiXCR and lists one record per CDR3 protein. The sample contains about 640,000 distinct CDR3 sequences, around 17% of which appear only once. Source: PBMCs from the stem cell graft donor, taken from the stem cell graft. The clonotype originates from a human donor who donated a stem cell graft to a child with acute myeloid leukemia. The chain links TRBV5-1 to TRBJ2-3, with D possibly TRBD1 on 5 matching bases. CDR3 nucleotides: TGCGCCAGCAGCCACACGACAGGCACAGATACGCAGTATTTT. Amino acids: CASSHTTGTDTQYF.